Presented here are 32 T cell receptor beta chains from one specimen sequenced in a study of cytomegalovirus exposure and HLA in healthy donors. Use of 60 Vbeta and 13 Jbeta primers characterized the PCR. TCRdb's copy holds only in-frame clones and misses some; the assay was immunoSEQ multiplex PCR. Among tens of thousands of clones listed, roughly 63% were seen once. The specimen was PBMCs. The receptors were sampled from a boy aged 5 to 17 in good health and CMV-seropositive.

The genes are TRBV5-1 and TRBJ2-6, with D possibly TRBD1 on 6 matching bases. This CDR3 is built from 15 residues. The ends were cut back, 3 bases at V and 7 bases at J, with 14 bases in the middle. Germline V CDR1 and CDR2: SGHRS, YFSETQ. The DNA for the CDR3 is TGCGCCAGCAGCTCTCACAGGGTGAGCGCCAACGTCCTGACTTTC. Protein: CASSSHRVSANVLTF.

The chain combines TRBV18 with TRBJ1-1, with a tentative D call TRBD1 (6 bases). Germline lookup yields CDR1 KGHSH and CDR2 LQKENI. Trimming took off 5 bases at V and 4 bases at J, with 14 bases between the two ends. The CDR3 is 14 amino acids. The CDR3 is CASSFRGGFTEAFF. The CDR3 region has the DNA TGTGCCAGCTCATTCCGCGGGGGCTTCACTGAAGCTTTCTTT. Complete variable domain (other parts from reference TRBV18 and TRBJ1-1): NAGVMQNPRHLVRRRGQEARLRCSPMKGHSHVYWYRQLPEEGLKFMVYLQKENIIDESGMPKERFSAEFPKEGPSILRIQQVVRGDSAAYFCASSFRGGFTEAFFGQGTRLTVV.

The rearrangement links TRBV6-1 to TRBJ2-2; tentatively, D is TRBD1 (7 bases). Germline values: CDR1 MNHNS, CDR2 SASEGT. Trimming stripped 2 bases from V and 6 bases from J, with 10 bases between. This CDR3 is 14 amino acids long. CDR3 coding DNA: TGTGCCAGCAGTGAACCAGGGGGGCCCGGGGAGCTGTTTTTT. As protein: CASSEPGGPGELFF.

The V and J genes are TRBV20-1 and TRBJ1-2; D is unclear. This CDR3 spans 11 amino acids. Germline-derived CDR1 and CDR2 are DFQATT and SNEGSKA (reference sequence). The ends were cut back, 1 base at V and 2 bases at J, with 2 bases in the middle. The DNA of the CDR3 is TGCAGTGCTAGAGCAAACTATGGCTACACCTTC. Translating gives CSARANYGYTF.

The rearrangement joins TRBV29-1 to TRBJ1-2; 9 nucleotides match TRBD1. The CDR3 contains 14 residues. V lost 8 bases to trimming and J lost 4 bases; unmatched junction nucleotides: 11. Germline lookup yields CDR1 SQVTM and CDR2 ANQGSEA. CDR3 DNA sequence: TGCAGCACCGACCAGGGACAGGGAAGCTATGGCTACACCTTC. Translating gives CSTDQGQGSYGYTF.

The chain combines TRBV18 with TRBJ2-7, with D tentatively TRBD2 (5 bases). The V gene's germline CDR1 is KGHSH and CDR2 LQKENI. Trimming shortened V by 3 bases and J by 7 bases, and 13 bases separated the two germline ends. The CDR3 has 13 residues. Here the CDR3 reads CASSPFSTGEQYF. DNA for the CDR3: TGTGCCAGCTCACCCTTTAGCACGGGGGAGCAGTACTTC.

The rearrangement uses TRBV5-8 and TRBJ1-1, with 8 bases lining up with TRBD1. Germline V gene lookup returns CDR1 SGHTS and CDR2 YDEGEE. This CDR3 has 15 residues. The J segment lost 1 base and the V segment lost 4 bases, leaving 6 bases of the junction unmatched. CDR3: CASSLRQGWNTEAFF. The CDR3 DNA sequence: TGTGCCAGCAGCCTCAGACAGGGGTGGAACACTGAAGCTTTCTTT.

This rearrangement joins TRBV5-6 to TRBJ2-1; D remains unclear. Germline CDR1 reads SGHDT; CDR2 reads YYEEEE. The CDR3 consists of 17 residues. Trimming took off 0 bases at V and 0 bases at J, with 13 bases between the two ends. CDR3 loop: CASSLAKQPHSYNEQFF. As DNA, the CDR3 is TGTGCCAGCAGCTTGGCTAAGCAACCTCACTCCTACAATGAGCAGTTCTTC.

V and J are TRBV5-6 and TRBJ1-5; D is unresolved. The V gene's germline CDR1 is SGHDT and CDR2 YYEEEE. V was pared by 0 bases and J by 3 bases, with 4 bases between. The CDR3 is made up of 13 amino acids. CDR3 region: CASSLALNQPQHF. The CDR3 nucleotides read TGTGCCAGCAGCTTGGCCCTCAATCAGCCCCAGCATTTT.

The chain uses TRBV7-9 and TRBJ1-1; tentative D call: TRBD1 (5 bases). Germline assignment: CDR1 SEHNR and CDR2 FQNEAQ (reference sequence). The CDR3 is 15 amino acids. V was clipped by 5 bases and J by 3 bases, with 16 bases between them. CDR3: CASSPGWGRDTEAFF. In DNA, the CDR3 is TGTGCCAGCAGCCCCGGTTGGGGCCGTGACACTGAAGCTTTCTTT.

The chain couples TRBV4-2 to TRBJ2-2; D might be TRBD2 (7 bases). Germline CDR1 and CDR2: LGHNA and YNFKEQ. The length of the CDR3 is 16 residues. Trimming removed 6 bases from V and 0 bases from J, with 14 bases in between. The CDR3 DNA follows: TGTGCCAGCAGTCGACCGGGGGGCGCGAACACCGGGGAGCTGTTTTTT. Amino acid sequence: CASSRPGGANTGELFF.

The chain combines TRBV15 with TRBJ2-1, with 11 bases identical to TRBD2. V trimming: 0 bases; J trimming: 9 bases; junction bases outside the gene matches: 22. CDR3 size: 21 residues. Germline V gene data show CDR1 as LNHNV and CDR2 as YYDKDF (reference sequence). CDR3: CATSRDRPDGLLAGGAVEQFF. In nucleotides, the CDR3 is TGTGCCACCAGCAGAGATCGCCCAGATGGGTTGCTAGCGGGAGGTGCCGTTGAGCAGTTCTTC.

This rearrangement joins TRBV5-4 to TRBJ2-6; the D is unclear. This CDR3 is 16 amino acids long. V lost 6 bases and J lost 0, with 13 bases in between. Looked up from germline, CDR1 is SGHNT and CDR2 is YYREEE (reference sequence). CDR3 loop: CASNRHTASGANVLTF. DNA for the CDR3: TGTGCCAGCAACCGCCACACAGCCTCTGGGGCCAACGTCCTGACTTTC.

This clone was recorded once. The chain combines TRBV19 with TRBJ2-7; TRBD1 might be the D (6 bases). The CDR3 covers 14 residues. V was cut by 4 bases and J by 2 bases, with 12 bases left in between. Germline CDR1 LNHDA, CDR2 SQIVND (reference sequence). The CDR3 protein is CASSSRQAAYEQYF. In nucleotides, the CDR3 is TGTGCCAGTAGTAGTCGACAGGCAGCCTACGAGCAGTACTTC.

The chain combines TRBV5-6 with TRBJ2-5, with 9 bases identical to TRBD1. Germline V lookup: CDR1 SGHDT, CDR2 YYEEEE. The CDR3 is 15 residues long. With V trimmed by 1 base and J by 5 bases, 6 bases remained unmatched. CDR3 region: CASSLLTGGRETQYF. The CDR3 bases are TGTGCCAGCAGCTTGCTTACAGGGGGCAGGGAGACCCAGTACTTC.

The rearrangement links TRBV9 to TRBJ2-6; tentative D call: TRBD2 (5 bases). The length of the CDR3 is 18 residues. V was cut by 4 bases and J by 0 bases, with 17 bases left in between. CDR1 and CDR2 from the germline V gene are SGDLS and YYNGEE. CDR3 nucleotide sequence: TGTGCCAGCAGCTTCGCGGGTTTTAAGAACTCTGGGGCCAACGTCCTGACTTTC. Translated, it gives CASSFAGFKNSGANVLTF. The full variable domain, completed using reference TRBV9 and TRBJ2-6, is DSGVTQTPKHLITATGQRVTLRCSPRSGDLSVYWYQQSLDQGLQFLIQYYNGEERAKGNILERFSAQQFPDLHSELNLSSLELGDSALYFCASSFAGFKNSGANVLTFGAGSRLTVL.

This clone has more than one count but fewer than ten. CDR3 protein: CASSESSGGFGELFF. Written as DNA, the CDR3 is TGTGCCAGCAGTGAATCTAGCGGGGGATTCGGGGAGCTGTTTTTT. The genes are TRBV2 and TRBJ2-2, with 10 positions matching TRBD2. The CDR3 spans 15 residues. CDR1 SNHLY and CDR2 FYNNEI come from the germline V gene. Losses at the gene ends were 2 bases for V and 7 bases for J; bases not matched to a gene: 4. Variable domain in full (rest from reference TRBV2 and TRBJ2-2): EPEVTQTPSHQVTQMGQEVILRCVPISNHLYFYWYRQILGQKVEFLVSFYNNEISEKSEIFDDQFSVERPDGSNFTLKIRSTKLEDSAMYFCASSESSGGFGELFFGEGSRLTVL.

The rearrangement uses TRBV13 and TRBJ2-1, with 11 bases lining up with TRBD1. In germline, CDR1 is PRHDT, CDR2 FYEKMQ (reference sequence). Trimming cost V 3 bases and J 4 bases; bases outside gene matches: 2. The CDR3 is 15 amino acids. The CDR3 loop is CASSLGTGGYNEQFF. For the CDR3, the DNA is TGTGCCAGCAGCTTGGGGACAGGGGGATACAATGAGCAGTTCTTC. The variable domain in full, completed from reference TRBV13 and TRBJ2-1, reads AAGVIQSPRHLIKEKRETATLKCYPIPRHDTVYWYQQGPGQDPQFLISFYEKMQSDKGSIPDRFSAQQFSDYHSELNMSSLELGDSALYFCASSLGTGGYNEQFFGPGTRLTVL.

This clone occurred a few times. The chain has TRBV5-1 and TRBJ1-2; tentative D call: TRBD1 (5 bases). CDR3 length: 15 residues. Trimming cost V 4 bases and J 5 bases, with 18 bases left between them. Germline V gene data show CDR1 as SGHRS and CDR2 as YFSETQ. CDR3 amino acids: CASSDGGSTAYGYTF. The CDR3 nucleotides read TGCGCCAGCAGCGATGGGGGGAGTACCGCATATGGCTACACCTTC.

The DNA for the CDR3 is TGTGCCAGTAGTCGACAGGGGGAGAGCAATCAGCCCCAGCATTTT. It specifies CASSRQGESNQPQHF. This chain connects TRBV19 to TRBJ1-5; 9 nucleotides match TRBD1. CDR1 and CDR2 from the germline V gene are LNHDA and SQIVND (reference sequence). The V segment lost 5 bases and the J segment 1 base; nucleotides outside the gene matches: 3. This CDR3 contains 15 residues.

The chain links TRBV15 to TRBJ2-7; the D is unclear. V lost 0 bases to trimming and J lost 0 bases, with 12 bases between them. Germline-derived CDR1 and CDR2 are LNHNV and YYDKDF (reference sequence). The CDR3 contains 16 residues. CDR3 sequence reads: CATSRDVGPLSYEQYF. For the CDR3, the DNA is TGTGCCACCAGCAGAGACGTGGGCCCCCTCTCCTACGAGCAGTACTTC.

The genes are TRBV14 and TRBJ2-7; 9 positions agree with TRBD2. V shed 3 bases and J 7 bases; nucleotides not matched to a gene: 7. Germline V gene sequence: CDR1 SGHDN, CDR2 FVKESK. There are 14 residues in the CDR3. CDR3 in amino acids: CASSQVSGGKEQYF. For the CDR3, the DNA is TGTGCCAGCAGCCAGGTTAGCGGGGGAAAAGAGCAGTACTTC. Using reference TRBV14 and TRBJ2-7 for the parts outside the CDR3, the full variable domain is EAGVTQFPSHSVIEKGQTVTLRCDPISGHDNLYWYRRVMGKEIKFLLHFVKESKQDESGMPNNRFLAERTGGTYSTLKVQPAELEDSGVYFCASSQVSGGKEQYFGPGTRLTVT.

About this clone itself: Because the CDR3's place on the DNA is in doubt, the DNA is left out and the CDR3 is given as listed by TCRdb. The genes are TRBV29-1 and TRBJ1-5; TRBD1, the D gene given by the table, was not confirmed from the DNA. The CDR3 spans 14 amino acids, including both terminal residues. The germline V gene has CDR1 SQVTM and CDR2 ANQGSEA. The CDR3 here is CSVAPGTGNQPQNF.

This clone was picked up a small number of times. J is TRBJ1-3 and V is TRBV19, with D hard to call. CDR1 is LNHDA and CDR2 is SQIVND in the germline V gene (reference sequence). This CDR3 has 17 residues. V lost 3 bases and J 0 bases, leaving 15 bases between the germline ends. CDR3 residues: CASSIPPGPTSGNTIYF. The CDR3 DNA is TGTGCCAGTAGTATCCCCCCGGGTCCAACCTCTGGAAACACCATATATTTT. The complete variable domain, with remaining parts taken from reference TRBV19 and TRBJ1-3, reads DGGITQSPKYLFRKEGQNVTLSCEQNLNHDAMYWYRQDPGQGLRLIYYSQIVNDFQKGDIAEGYSVSREKKESFPLTVTSAQKNPTAFYLCASSIPPGPTSGNTIYFGEGSWLTVV.

This clone has more than one count but fewer than ten. The chain has TRBV7-2 and TRBJ2-6; D may be TRBD1 (6 bases). Germline values: CDR1 SGHTA, CDR2 FQGNSA. This CDR3 contains 13 residues. Trimming shortened V by 3 bases and J by 10 bases, and 10 bases separated the two germline ends. The CDR3, as DNA: TGTGCCAGCAGCTTGACAGGTCCTAACGTCCTGACTTTC. Protein: CASSLTGPNVLTF.

The chain is built from TRBV7-9 and TRBJ1-1; TRBD1 is a possible D gene (6 bases). Germline V gene lookup returns CDR1 SEHNR and CDR2 FQNEAQ (reference sequence). The CDR3 length is 15 residues. V lost 6 bases to trimming and J lost 3 bases, with 17 bases between them. The CDR3, as DNA: TGTGCCAGCAGGCTAACAGGGATATGGTACACTGAAGCTTTCTTT. As protein: CASRLTGIWYTEAFF.

This chain connects TRBV30 to TRBJ1-3, with TRBD1 as a possible D gene (5 bases). The germline V gene encodes CDR1 GTSNPN and CDR2 SVGIG (reference sequence). This CDR3 region has 12 residues. The V gene lost 6 bases and the J gene lost 2 bases, with 8 bases spanning the gap. The chain's CDR3 is CACGGTGNTIYF. As DNA, the CDR3 is TGTGCCTGCGGGGGTACTGGAAACACCATATATTTT. The full variable domain, in which reference TRBV30 and TRBJ1-3 provide the parts outside the CDR3, is SQTIHQWPATLVQPVGSPLSLECTVEGTSNPNLYWYRQAAGRGLQLLFYSVGIGQISSEVPQNLSASRPQDRQFILSSKKLLLSDSGFYLCACGGTGNTIYFGEGSWLTVV.

The J gene is TRBJ1-2, the V gene TRBV4-2, with no clear D. Deletions cut 2 bases from V and 4 bases from J, with 14 bases between. The CDR3 contains 15 residues. Germline-derived CDR1 and CDR2 are LGHNA and YNFKEQ. The CDR3: CASSQNGNSPYGYTF. The CDR3 bases are TGTGCCAGCAGCCAAAATGGAAACAGCCCCTATGGCTACACCTTC.

The CDR3 DNA reads as TGTGCCAGCAGCTGGCGAGGGGGGGGGCTTCTGTCAACTAATGAAAAACTGTTTTTT. Translated: CASSWRGGGLLSTNEKLFF. This chain connects TRBV5-5 to TRBJ1-4; possibly TRBD1 for D (6 bases). The germline V gene encodes CDR1 SGHKS and CDR2 YYEKEE (reference sequence). This CDR3 is 19 amino acids long. V was trimmed by 3 bases and J by 0 bases, leaving 21 bases between them.

V gene TRBV5-1 combines with J gene TRBJ2-2; no reliable D call. CDR3 length: 13 residues. V was pared by 7 bases and J by 6 bases, with 13 bases between. The germline V gene encodes CDR1 SGHRS and CDR2 YFSETQ. In nucleotides, the CDR3 is TGCGCCAGCTCGTTGCGGTGGGCCGGGGAGCTGTTTTTT. Translation: CASSLRWAGELFF.

This chain uses TRBV4-3 with TRBJ1-2; the D gene is possibly TRBD1 (5 bases). Germline assignment: CDR1 LGHNA and CDR2 YSLEER. The CDR3 is 17 amino acids. Trimming removed 0 bases at V and 7 bases at J, with 21 bases between. CDR3 sequence: CASSQDWVGTTFAGYTF. As DNA, the CDR3 is TGCGCCAGCAGCCAAGATTGGGTAGGGACTACTTTTGCTGGCTACACCTTC.

This clone has a single count. The chain joins TRBV9 to TRBJ2-5; 8 bases align to TRBD2. The end of the DNA aligns better with TRBJ2-7, so the J call may be wrong. Germline CDR1 is SGDLS and CDR2 is YYNGEE. CDR3 length: 15 residues. The CDR3 loop is CASSVGPGGNYEQYF. The DNA for the CDR3 is TGTGCCAGCAGCGTAGGTCCGGGAGGGAACTACGAGCAGTACTTC.